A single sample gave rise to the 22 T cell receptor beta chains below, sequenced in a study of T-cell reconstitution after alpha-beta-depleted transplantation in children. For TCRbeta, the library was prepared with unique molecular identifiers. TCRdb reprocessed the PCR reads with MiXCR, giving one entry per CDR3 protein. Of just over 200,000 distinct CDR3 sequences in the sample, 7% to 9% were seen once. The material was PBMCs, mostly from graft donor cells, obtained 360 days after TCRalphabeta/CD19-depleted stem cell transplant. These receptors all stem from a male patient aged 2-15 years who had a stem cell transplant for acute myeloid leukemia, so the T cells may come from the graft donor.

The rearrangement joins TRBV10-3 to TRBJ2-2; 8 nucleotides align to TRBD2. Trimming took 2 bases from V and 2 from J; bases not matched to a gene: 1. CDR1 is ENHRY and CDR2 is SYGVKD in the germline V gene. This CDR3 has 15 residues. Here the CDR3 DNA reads TGTGCCATCAGTGAGAGCGGGAGCAACACCGGGGAGCTGTTTTTT. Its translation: CAISESGSNTGELFF.

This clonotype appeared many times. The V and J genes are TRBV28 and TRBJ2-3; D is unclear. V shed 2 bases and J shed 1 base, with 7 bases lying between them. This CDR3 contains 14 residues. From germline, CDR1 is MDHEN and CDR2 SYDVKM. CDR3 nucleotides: TGTGCCAGCAGTTTACCAAGCGGCACAGATACGCAGTATTTT. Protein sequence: CASSLPSGTDTQYF. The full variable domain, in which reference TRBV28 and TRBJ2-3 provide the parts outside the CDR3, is DVKVTQSSRYLVKRTGEKVFLECVQDMDHENMFWYRQDPGLGLRLIYFSYDVKMKEKGDIPEGYSVSREKKERFSLILESASTNQTSMYLCASSLPSGTDTQYFGPGTRLTVL.

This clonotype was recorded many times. The CDR3 loop is CASSQGGYNEQFF. The CDR3 coding sequence is TGTGCCAGCAGCCAGGGTGGGTACAATGAGCAGTTCTTC. The chain joins TRBV27 to TRBJ2-1, with D possibly being TRBD1 (5 bases). Trimming removed 6 bases from V and 4 bases from J, with 10 bases in between. CDR3 size: 13 residues. From germline, CDR1 is MNHEY and CDR2 SMNVEV (reference sequence).

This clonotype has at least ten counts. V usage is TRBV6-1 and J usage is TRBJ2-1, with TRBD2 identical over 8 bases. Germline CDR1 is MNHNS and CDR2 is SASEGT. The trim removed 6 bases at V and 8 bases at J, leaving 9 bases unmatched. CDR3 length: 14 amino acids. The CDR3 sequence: CASSLSGGWDEQFF. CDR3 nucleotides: TGTGCCAGCAGCCTCTCGGGGGGGTGGGATGAGCAGTTCTTC.

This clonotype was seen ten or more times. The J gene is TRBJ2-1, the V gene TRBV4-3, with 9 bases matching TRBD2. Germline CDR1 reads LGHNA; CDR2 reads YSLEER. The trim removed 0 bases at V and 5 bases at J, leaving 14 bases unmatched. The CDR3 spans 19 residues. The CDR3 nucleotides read TGCGCCAGCAGCCAAGATGCCGTCCGAGGGCCTAGCGGGGACAATGAGCAGTTCTTC. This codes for CASSQDAVRGPSGDNEQFF.

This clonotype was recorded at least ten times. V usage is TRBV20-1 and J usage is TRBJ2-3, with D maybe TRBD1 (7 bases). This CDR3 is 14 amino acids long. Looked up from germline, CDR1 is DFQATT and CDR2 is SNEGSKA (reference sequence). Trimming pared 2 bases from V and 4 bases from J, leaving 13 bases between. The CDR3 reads CSARIPGGSDTQYF. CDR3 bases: TGCAGTGCTAGAATTCCAGGGGGGTCAGATACGCAGTATTTT.

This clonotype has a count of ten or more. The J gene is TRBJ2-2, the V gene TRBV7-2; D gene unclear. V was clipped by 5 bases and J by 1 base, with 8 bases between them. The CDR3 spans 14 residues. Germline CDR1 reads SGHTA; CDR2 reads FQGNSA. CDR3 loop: CASSAQLNTGELFF. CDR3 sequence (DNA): TGTGCCAGCAGCGCCCAATTGAACACCGGGGAGCTGTTTTTT. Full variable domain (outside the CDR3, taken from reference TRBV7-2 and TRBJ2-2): GAGVSQSPSNKVTEKGKDVELRCDPISGHTALYWYRQSLGQGLEFLIYFQGNSAPDKSGLPSDRFSAERTGGSVSTLTIQRTQQEDSAVYLCASSAQLNTGELFFGEGSRLTVL.

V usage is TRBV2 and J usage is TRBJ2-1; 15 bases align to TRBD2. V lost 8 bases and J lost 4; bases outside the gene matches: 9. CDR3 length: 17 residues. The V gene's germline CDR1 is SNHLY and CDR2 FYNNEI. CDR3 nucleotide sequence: TGTGCCAGCTGTCAACTAGGGACTAGCGGGAGGTACAATGAGCAGTTCTTC. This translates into CASCQLGTSGRYNEQFF.

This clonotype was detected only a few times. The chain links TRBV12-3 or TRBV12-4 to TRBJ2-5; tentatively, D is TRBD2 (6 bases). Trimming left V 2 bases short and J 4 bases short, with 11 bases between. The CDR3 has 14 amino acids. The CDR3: CASSLRLGGETQYF. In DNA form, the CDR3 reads TGTGCCAGCAGTTTAAGACTAGGTGGAGAGACCCAGTACTTC.

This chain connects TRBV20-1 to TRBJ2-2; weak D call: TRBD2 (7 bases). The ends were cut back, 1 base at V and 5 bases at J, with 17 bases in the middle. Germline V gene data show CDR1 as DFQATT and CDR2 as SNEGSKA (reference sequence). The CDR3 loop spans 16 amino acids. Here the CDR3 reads CSARGRGGRFTGELFF. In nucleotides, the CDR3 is TGCAGTGCTAGAGGGAGGGGGGGCCGTTTTACCGGGGAGCTGTTTTTT.

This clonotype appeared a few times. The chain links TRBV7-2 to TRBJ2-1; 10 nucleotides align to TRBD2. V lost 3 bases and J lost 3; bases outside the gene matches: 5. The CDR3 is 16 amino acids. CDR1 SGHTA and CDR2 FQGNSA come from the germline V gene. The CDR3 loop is CASSFLAGGIYNEQFF. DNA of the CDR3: TGTGCCAGCAGCTTCTTAGCGGGGGGAATCTACAATGAGCAGTTCTTC.

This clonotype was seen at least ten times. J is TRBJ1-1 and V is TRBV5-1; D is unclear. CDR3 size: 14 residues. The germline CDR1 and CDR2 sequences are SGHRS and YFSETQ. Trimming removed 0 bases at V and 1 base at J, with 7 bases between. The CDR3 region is CASSLERKNTEAFF. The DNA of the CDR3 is TGCGCCAGCAGCTTGGAACGGAAGAACACTGAAGCTTTCTTT.

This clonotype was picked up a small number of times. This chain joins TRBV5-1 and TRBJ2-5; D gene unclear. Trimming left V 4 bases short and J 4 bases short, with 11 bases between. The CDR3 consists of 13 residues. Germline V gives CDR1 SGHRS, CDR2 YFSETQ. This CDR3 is CASSGGRTETQYF. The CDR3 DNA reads TGCGCCAGCAGCGGCGGCAGGACAGAGACCCAGTACTTC.

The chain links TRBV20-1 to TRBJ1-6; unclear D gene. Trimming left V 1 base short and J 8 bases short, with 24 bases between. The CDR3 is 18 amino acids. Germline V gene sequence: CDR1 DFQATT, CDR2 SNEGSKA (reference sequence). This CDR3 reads CSARVMRKIRTRDSPLHF. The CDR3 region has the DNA TGCAGTGCTAGAGTCATGCGAAAAATCAGGACTAGGGATTCACCCCTCCACTTT.

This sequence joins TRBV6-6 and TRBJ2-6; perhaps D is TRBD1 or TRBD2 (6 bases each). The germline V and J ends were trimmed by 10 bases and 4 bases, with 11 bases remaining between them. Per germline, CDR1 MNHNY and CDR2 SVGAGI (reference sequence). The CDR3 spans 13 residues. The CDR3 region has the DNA TGTGCCACCAAAGGGGGGGGGGCCAACGTCCTGACTTTC. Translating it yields CATKGGGANVLTF.

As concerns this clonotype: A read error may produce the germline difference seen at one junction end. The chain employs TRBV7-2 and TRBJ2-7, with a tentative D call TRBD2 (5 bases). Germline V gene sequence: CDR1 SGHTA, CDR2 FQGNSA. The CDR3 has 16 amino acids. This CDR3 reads CASSIRRSAGAYEQYF. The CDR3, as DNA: TGCGCCAGCAGCATACGTCGTAGCGCTGGTGCCTACGAGCAGTACTTC. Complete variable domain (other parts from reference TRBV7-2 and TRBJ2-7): GAGVSQSPSNKVTEKGKDVELRCDPISGHTALYWYRQSLGQGLEFLIYFQGNSAPDKSGLPSDRFSAERTGGSVSTLTIQRTQQEDSAVYLCASSIRRSAGAYEQYFGPGTRLTVT.

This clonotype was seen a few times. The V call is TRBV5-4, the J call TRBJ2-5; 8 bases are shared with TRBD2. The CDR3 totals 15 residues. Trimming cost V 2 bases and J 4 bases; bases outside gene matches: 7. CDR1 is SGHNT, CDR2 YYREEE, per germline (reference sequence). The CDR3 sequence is CASSLAGERRETQYF. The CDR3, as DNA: TGTGCCAGCAGCTTAGCGGGAGAACGGCGAGAGACCCAGTACTTC. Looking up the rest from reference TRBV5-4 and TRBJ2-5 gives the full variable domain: ETGVTQSPTHLIKTRGQQVTLRCSSQSGHNTVSWYQQALGQGPQFIFQYYREEENGRGNFPPRFSGLQFPNYSSELNVNALELDDSALYLCASSLAGERRETQYFGPGTRLLVL.

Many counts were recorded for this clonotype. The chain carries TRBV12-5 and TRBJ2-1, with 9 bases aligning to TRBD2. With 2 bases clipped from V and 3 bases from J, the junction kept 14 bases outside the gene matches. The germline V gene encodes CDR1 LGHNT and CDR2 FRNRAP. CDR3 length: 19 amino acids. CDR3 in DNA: TGTGCTAGTGGTTTGAACCCCCTGTTGCGGGAGGGGGGCTACAATGAGCAGTTCTTC. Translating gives CASGLNPLLREGGYNEQFF.

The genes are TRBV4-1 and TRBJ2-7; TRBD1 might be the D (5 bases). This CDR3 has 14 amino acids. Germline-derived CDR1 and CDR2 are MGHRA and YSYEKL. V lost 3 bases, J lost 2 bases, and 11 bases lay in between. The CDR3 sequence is CASSQDPGTYEQYV. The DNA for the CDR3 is TGCGCCAGCAGCCAGGACCCAGGGACCTACGAGCAGTACGTC.

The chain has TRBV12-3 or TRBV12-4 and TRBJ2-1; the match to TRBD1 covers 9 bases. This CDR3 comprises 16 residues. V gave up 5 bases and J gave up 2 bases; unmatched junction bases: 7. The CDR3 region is CASSAWTGVPYNEQFF. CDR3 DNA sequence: TGTGCCAGCAGTGCCTGGACAGGGGTTCCCTACAATGAGCAGTTCTTC.

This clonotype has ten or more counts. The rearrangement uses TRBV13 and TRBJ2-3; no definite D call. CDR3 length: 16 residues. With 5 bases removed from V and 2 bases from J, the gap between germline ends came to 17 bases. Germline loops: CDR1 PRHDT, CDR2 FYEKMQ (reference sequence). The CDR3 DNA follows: TGTGCCAGCAGCACGAACACGCTCCAGTCCACAGATACGCAGTATTTT. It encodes CASSTNTLQSTDTQYF.

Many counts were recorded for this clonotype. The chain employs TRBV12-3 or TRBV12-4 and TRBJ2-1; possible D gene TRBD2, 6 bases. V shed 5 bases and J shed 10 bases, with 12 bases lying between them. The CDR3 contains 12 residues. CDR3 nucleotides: TGTGCCAGCAGTCCCGGGGGTAGGGAGCAGTTCTTC. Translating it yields CASSPGGREQFF.